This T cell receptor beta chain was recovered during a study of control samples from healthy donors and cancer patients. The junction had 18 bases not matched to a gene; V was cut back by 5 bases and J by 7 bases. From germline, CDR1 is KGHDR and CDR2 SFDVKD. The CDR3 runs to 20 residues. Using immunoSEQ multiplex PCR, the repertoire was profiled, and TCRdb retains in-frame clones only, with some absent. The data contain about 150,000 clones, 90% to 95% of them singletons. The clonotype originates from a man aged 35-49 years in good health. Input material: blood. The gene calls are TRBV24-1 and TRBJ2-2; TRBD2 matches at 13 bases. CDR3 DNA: TGTGCCACCAGTGGGACGGACCCGACTAGCGGGGGGTTAGAGGACGGGGAGCTGTTTTTT. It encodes CATSGTDPTSGGLEDGELFF.